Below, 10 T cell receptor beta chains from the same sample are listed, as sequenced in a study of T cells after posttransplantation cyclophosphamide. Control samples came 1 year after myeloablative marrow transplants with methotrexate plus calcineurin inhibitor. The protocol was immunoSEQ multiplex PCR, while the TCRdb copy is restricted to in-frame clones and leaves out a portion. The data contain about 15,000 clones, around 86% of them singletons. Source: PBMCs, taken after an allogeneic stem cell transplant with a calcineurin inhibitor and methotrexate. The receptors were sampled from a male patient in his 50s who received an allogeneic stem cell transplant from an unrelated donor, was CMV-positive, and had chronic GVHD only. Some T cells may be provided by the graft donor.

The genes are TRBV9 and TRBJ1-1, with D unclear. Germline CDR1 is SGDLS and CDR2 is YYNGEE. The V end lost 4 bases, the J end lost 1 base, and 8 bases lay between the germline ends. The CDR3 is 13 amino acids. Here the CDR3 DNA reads TGTGCCAGCAGCTTCGGAGGGAACACTGAAGCTTTCTTT. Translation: CASSFGGNTEAFF.

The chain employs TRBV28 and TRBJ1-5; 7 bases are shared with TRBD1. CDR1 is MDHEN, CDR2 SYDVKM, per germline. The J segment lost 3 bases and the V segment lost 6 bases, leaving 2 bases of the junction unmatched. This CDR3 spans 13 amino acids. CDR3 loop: CASSDRDNQPQHF. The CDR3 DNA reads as TGTGCCAGCAGCGACAGGGACAATCAGCCCCAGCATTTT. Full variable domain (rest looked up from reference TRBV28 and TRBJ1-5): DVKVTQSSRYLVKRTGEKVFLECVQDMDHENMFWYRQDPGLGLRLIYFSYDVKMKEKGDIPEGYSVSREKKERFSLILESASTNQTSMYLCASSDRDNQPQHFGDGTRLSIL.

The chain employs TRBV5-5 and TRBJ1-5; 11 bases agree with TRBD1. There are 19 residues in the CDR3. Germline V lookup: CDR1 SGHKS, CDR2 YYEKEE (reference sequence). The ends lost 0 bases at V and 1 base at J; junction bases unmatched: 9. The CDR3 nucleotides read TGTGCCAGCAGCTTGGACGGGACAGGGGGAAGTTGGAGCAATCAGCCCCAGCATTTT. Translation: CASSLDGTGGSWSNQPQHF.

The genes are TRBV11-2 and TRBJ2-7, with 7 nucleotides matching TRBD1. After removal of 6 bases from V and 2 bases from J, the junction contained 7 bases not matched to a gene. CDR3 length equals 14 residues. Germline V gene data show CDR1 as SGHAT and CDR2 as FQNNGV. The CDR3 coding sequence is TGTGCCAGCAGATCAGTCGACAGGGCCTACGAGCAGTACTTC. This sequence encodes CASRSVDRAYEQYF.

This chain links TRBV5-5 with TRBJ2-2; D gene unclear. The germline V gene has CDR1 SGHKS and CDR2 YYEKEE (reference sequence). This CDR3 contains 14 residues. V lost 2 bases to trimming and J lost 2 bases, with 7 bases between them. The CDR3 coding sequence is TGTGCCAGCAGCTTTTGGGCCAACACCGGGGAGCTGTTTTTT. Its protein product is CASSFWANTGELFF. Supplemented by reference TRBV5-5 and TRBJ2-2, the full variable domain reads DAGVTQSPTHLIKTRGQQVTLRCSPISGHKSVSWYQQVLGQGPQFIFQYYEKEERGRGNFPDRFSARQFPNYSSELNVNALLLGDSALYLCASSFWANTGELFFGEGSRLTVL.

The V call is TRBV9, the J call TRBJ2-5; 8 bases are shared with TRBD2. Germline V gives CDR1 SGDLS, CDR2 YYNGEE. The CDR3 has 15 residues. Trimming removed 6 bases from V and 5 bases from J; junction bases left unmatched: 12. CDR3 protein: CASTLGGGRGETQYF. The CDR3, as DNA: TGTGCCAGCACCCTCGGCGGGGGGCGGGGGGAGACCCAGTACTTC.

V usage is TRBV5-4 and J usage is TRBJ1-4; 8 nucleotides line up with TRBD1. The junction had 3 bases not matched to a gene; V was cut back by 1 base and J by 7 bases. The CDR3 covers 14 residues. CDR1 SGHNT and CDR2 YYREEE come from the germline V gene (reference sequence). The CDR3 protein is CASSLQGAVEKLFF. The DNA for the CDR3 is TGTGCCAGCAGCTTGCAGGGGGCTGTTGAAAAACTGTTTTTT.

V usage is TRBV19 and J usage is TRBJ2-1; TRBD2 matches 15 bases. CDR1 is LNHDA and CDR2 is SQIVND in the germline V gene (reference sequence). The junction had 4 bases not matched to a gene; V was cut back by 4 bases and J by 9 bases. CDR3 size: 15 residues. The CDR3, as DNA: TGTGCCAGTAGTACACCGGGACTAGCGGGAGGTGAGCAGTTCTTC. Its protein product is CASSTPGLAGGEQFF.

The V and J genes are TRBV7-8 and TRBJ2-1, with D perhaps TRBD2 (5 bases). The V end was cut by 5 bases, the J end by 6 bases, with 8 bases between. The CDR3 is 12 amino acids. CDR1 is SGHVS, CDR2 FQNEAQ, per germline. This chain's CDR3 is CASSPAGNEQFF. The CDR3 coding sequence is TGTGCCAGCAGCCCTGCGGGCAATGAGCAGTTCTTC.

CDR3 DNA sequence: TGTGCCACCAGCAGAGATCTGGACAGGGGTAATAAAGCCCAGCATTTT. Encoded protein: CATSRDLDRGNKAQHF. The chain couples TRBV15 to TRBJ1-5, with 9 bases aligning to TRBD1. Germline V CDR1 and CDR2: LNHNV, YYDKDF (reference sequence). CDR3 length equals 16 residues. V shed 0 bases and J 11 bases; nucleotides not matched to a gene: 11.